This TCR beta chain was identified in a study of vaccination effects on CD4 cells after COVID-19. Sequencing was performed with immunoSEQ multiplex PCR; in TCRdb, only in-frame clones are kept and a portion is missing. Of about 72,000 clones listed, 60% to 80% were seen once; the top ten hold roughly 2%. Comments on this clone: The antigen is undetermined.

V gave up 0 bases and J gave up 5 bases, with 4 bases separating them. CDR1 and CDR2 (germline): MNHEY, SVGEGT. This CDR3 is built from 12 residues. It was after around eleven days of culture that CD4+ T cells were isolated. Sequencing used CD4+ T cells from PBMCs cultured without peptide, obtained before COVID-19 vaccination. This receptor was taken from a human donor who received a COVID-19 vaccine. This chain connects TRBV6-2 or TRBV6-3 to TRBJ2-5; no definite D call. CDR3 sequence reads: CASSYSPETQYF. The CDR3 DNA reads TGTGCCAGCAGTTACTCGCCGGAGACCCAGTACTTC.